These 27 T cell receptor beta chains came from one sample sequenced in a study of vaccination and CD4 T cells after COVID-19. No antigen is known for these receptors. Cultured CD4+ T-cell DNA underwent Oncomine TCR Beta short-read sequencing. TCRdb re-called the PCR reads with MiXCR, one entry per CDR3 protein. The table has tens of thousands of distinct CDR3 sequences, 50% seen once. Treatment of the sample: roughly nine-day PBMC culture with coronavirus spike peptide pools or control peptides (ViraFEST assay). The sequencing used CD4+ T cells from blood, cultured in vitro, collected before SARS-CoV-2 vaccination. These receptor sequences come from a human donor who received a COVID-19 vaccine.

V usage is TRBV12-5 and J usage is TRBJ1-5, with D possibly being TRBD1 (5 bases). The V and J ends lost 0 bases and 6 bases respectively, with 15 bases between them. This CDR3 region has 16 residues. Germline values: CDR1 LGHNT, CDR2 FRNRAP. The CDR3 DNA is TGTGCTAGTGGTTTGGTATTGGGTGGGGCGGGTCAGCCCCAGCATTTT. Amino acids: CASGLVLGGAGQPQHF.

The CDR3 loop is CASSLAGIRGYTF. The CDR3, as DNA: TGTGCCAGCAGTTTGGCGGGAATACGGGGCTACACCTTC. The rearrangement joins TRBV27 to TRBJ1-2; D call uncertain. The germline gives CDR1 MNHEY, CDR2 SMNVEV (reference sequence). V was trimmed by 3 bases and J by 8 bases, leaving 13 bases between them. The length of the CDR3 is 13 residues.

This clonotype has a handful of counts. This chain links TRBV30 with TRBJ1-2, with 7 nucleotides matching TRBD1. V was pared by 7 bases and J by 7 bases, with 6 bases of the junction left unmatched. The CDR3 is 11 amino acids. Germline CDR1 reads GTSNPN; CDR2 reads SVGIG (reference sequence). This chain's CDR3 is CALTGTGGYTF. The CDR3 DNA follows: TGTGCCTTGACAGGGACCGGTGGCTACACCTTC.

V gene TRBV20-1 combines with J gene TRBJ1-5, with D uncertain. Germline CDR1 and CDR2: DFQATT and SNEGSKA (reference sequence). CDR3 length equals 15 residues. The germline V and J ends were trimmed by 0 bases and 2 bases, with 11 bases remaining between them. The CDR3 sequence: CSARDPRGGNQPQHF. The DNA of the CDR3 is TGCAGTGCTAGAGATCCACGGGGTGGCAATCAGCCCCAGCATTTT.

The rearrangement links TRBV7-3 to TRBJ2-3; 12 bases map to TRBD2. The CDR3 is 14 amino acids. J was trimmed by 3 bases and V by 6 bases; bases with no gene match: 1. CDR1 and CDR2 (germline): SGHTA, FQGTGA. CDR3 DNA: TGTGCCAGCAGTACTAGCGGGGGGACAGATACGCAGTATTTT. Translation: CASSTSGGTDTQYF.

This clonotype was counted a few times. The chain combines TRBV3-1 with TRBJ1-1; no clear D. CDR3 length: 14 amino acids. Germline CDR1 reads LGHDT; CDR2 reads YNNKEL (reference sequence). V was shortened by 2 bases and J by 4 bases, with 11 bases between the two germline ends. CDR3 sequence: CASSQTRPATEAFF. Written as DNA, the CDR3 is TGTGCCAGCAGCCAAACACGGCCGGCCACTGAAGCTTTCTTT.

The V gene is TRBV20-1, the J gene TRBJ1-6; 7 nucleotides agree with TRBD1. This CDR3 is 13 amino acids long. J lost 8 bases, V lost 4 bases, and 5 bases had no gene match. Germline assignment: CDR1 DFQATT and CDR2 SNEGSKA (reference sequence). The CDR3 DNA sequence: TGCAGTGCTAAGGGACAGAGAGATTCACCCCTCCACTTT. This codes for CSAKGQRDSPLHF.

Concerning this clonotype itself: One end of the junction does not line up with germline, which may come from a read error. This chain joins TRBV6-1 and TRBJ1-1; the D gene is possibly TRBD1 (6 bases). Germline CDR1 and CDR2: MNHNS and SASEGT. This CDR3 spans 14 amino acids. Here the CDR3 DNA reads TGTGCCAGCAGTGTGTGGGGGCAGGTCACTGGAGCTTTCTTT. Encoded protein: CASSVWGQVTGAFF.

The rearrangement joins TRBV20-1 to TRBJ2-3; 10 positions agree with TRBD2. CDR3 size: 14 residues. CDR1 and CDR2 from the germline V gene are DFQATT and SNEGSKA (reference sequence). V gave up 4 bases and J gave up 6 bases; unmatched junction bases: 7. CDR3 nucleotides: TGCAGTGCTACGAGCGGGGGGGTAGCGGATACGCAGTATTTT. Amino acids: CSATSGGVADTQYF.

This clonotype was observed a few times. J is TRBJ2-5 and V is TRBV12-3 or TRBV12-4, with 10 positions matching TRBD1. Trimming took 4 bases from V and 2 from J; bases not matched to a gene: 7. This CDR3 comprises 16 residues. This CDR3 reads CASSSSDRGGQETQYF. DNA for the CDR3: TGTGCCAGCAGTTCGTCGGACAGGGGGGGACAAGAGACCCAGTACTTC.

The chain employs TRBV2 and TRBJ2-1; TRBD1 agrees at 8 bases. The CDR3 contains 14 residues. Germline CDR1 reads SNHLY; CDR2 reads FYNNEI. Trimming cost V 7 bases and J 5 bases; bases outside gene matches: 7. The CDR3 sequence: CASNNRGADNEQFF. CDR3 nucleotide sequence: TGTGCCAGCAACAACAGGGGGGCTGACAATGAGCAGTTCTTC.

The CDR3 DNA sequence: TGTGCCAGTGAGGGGACAACTAATGAAAAACTGTTTTTT. It translates to CASEGTTNEKLFF. The chain links TRBV19 to TRBJ1-4, with a possible D match to TRBD1 (5 bases). V shed 8 bases and J shed 0 bases, with 7 bases lying between them. The CDR3 is made up of 13 amino acids. CDR1 LNHDA and CDR2 SQIVND come from the germline V gene (reference sequence).

This chain uses TRBV20-1 with TRBJ1-2; TRBD1 agrees at 8 bases. This CDR3 spans 14 amino acids. Germline V CDR1 and CDR2: DFQATT, SNEGSKA (reference sequence). The V gene end was trimmed by 4 bases and the J gene end by 7 bases; junction bases not matched to a gene: 11. In DNA form, the CDR3 reads TGCAGTGCTATAGACCTACAGGGGGATCGTGGCTACACCTTC. This encodes CSAIDLQGDRGYTF.

The chain links TRBV7-9 to TRBJ1-2, with TRBD1 matching 7 bases. The CDR3 extends over 13 amino acids. Germline loops: CDR1 SEHNR, CDR2 FQNEAQ (reference sequence). J was trimmed by 6 bases and V by 3 bases; bases with no gene match: 4. The CDR3 coding sequence is TGTGCCAGCAGCTTTAGGGGGCGGGATGGCTACACCTTC. Its protein product is CASSFRGRDGYTF.

The chain's CDR3 is CASSYMRTGGNYGYTF. For the CDR3, the DNA is TGTGCCAGCAGTTATATGAGAACAGGGGGTAACTATGGCTACACCTTC. The chain joins TRBV6-5 to TRBJ1-2, with 8 bases aligning to TRBD1. The CDR3 totals 16 residues. The trim removed 3 bases at V and 1 base at J, leaving 7 bases unmatched. CDR1 is MNHEY, CDR2 SVGAGI, per germline.

This clonotype was detected a few times. The chain couples TRBV7-2 to TRBJ2-2; D unclear. The V end was cut by 1 base, the J end by 4 bases, with 4 bases between. Germline V gene lookup returns CDR1 SGHTA and CDR2 FQGNSA. The CDR3 loop spans 13 amino acids. CDR3 in DNA: TGTGCCAGCAGCTTAGAAGCCACCGGGGAGCTGTTTTTT. Amino acids: CASSLEATGELFF.

The genes are TRBV12-3 or TRBV12-4 and TRBJ2-7, with D unclear. This CDR3 spans 12 amino acids. V was shortened by 3 bases and J by 3 bases, with 6 bases between the two germline ends. CDR3 loop: CASSFLNYEQYF. The CDR3 DNA reads as TGTGCCAGCAGTTTCCTCAACTACGAGCAGTACTTC.

This clonotype was seen just once. The gene calls are TRBV12-3 or TRBV12-4 and TRBJ2-1; TRBD2 agrees at 7 bases. The V gene end was trimmed by 5 bases and the J gene end by 7 bases; junction bases not matched to a gene: 17. There are 17 residues in the CDR3. CDR3 DNA: TGTGCCAGCAGTCTTAGGACCGGGACTACCTTTGAGAATGAGCAGTTCTTC. Its translation is CASSLRTGTTFENEQFF.

V gene TRBV11-2 combines with J gene TRBJ2-5, with 10 bases that match TRBD2. CDR1 is SGHAT, CDR2 FQNNGV, per germline. The trim removed 3 bases at V and 9 bases at J, leaving 10 bases unmatched. This CDR3 is 15 amino acids long. The CDR3 DNA reads as TGTGCCAGCAGCTTCGTCGCCACTAGCGGGGTTCCCCAGTACTTC. This gives the protein CASSFVATSGVPQYF.

CDR3: CASSLGPPPTGYSYEQYF. CDR3 nucleotide sequence: TGTGCCAGCAGCTTAGGGCCACCGCCGACAGGATACTCCTACGAGCAGTACTTC. V gene TRBV11-2 combines with J gene TRBJ2-7; a possible D gene is TRBD1 (6 bases). Germline assignment: CDR1 SGHAT and CDR2 FQNNGV. CDR3 length: 18 amino acids. V shed 1 base and J shed 0 bases, with 19 bases lying between them.

This clonotype was detected a few times. The chain recombines TRBV20-1 with TRBJ2-3, with 15 bases fitting TRBD2. This CDR3 contains 19 residues. From germline, CDR1 is DFQATT and CDR2 SNEGSKA (reference sequence). The V gene end was trimmed by 4 bases and the J gene end by 4 bases; junction bases not matched to a gene: 15. CDR3 protein: CSATRGTSGGLKAADTQYF. For the CDR3, the DNA is TGCAGTGCTACTAGGGGGACTAGCGGGGGGCTTAAGGCCGCAGATACGCAGTATTTT.

The chain employs TRBV6-1 and TRBJ2-1; 7 positions match TRBD1. This CDR3 has 13 amino acids. Germline CDR1 reads MNHNS; CDR2 reads SASEGT. The V segment lost 7 bases and the J segment 4 bases; nucleotides outside the gene matches: 4. The CDR3 spells CASTPQGYNEQFF. The CDR3 DNA reads TGTGCCAGCACCCCACAGGGGTACAATGAGCAGTTCTTC.

The rearrangement joins TRBV15 to TRBJ1-4; D is uncertain. V was trimmed by 0 bases and J by 0 bases, leaving 8 bases between them. CDR1 LNHNV and CDR2 YYDKDF come from the germline V gene (reference sequence). The CDR3 consists of 16 residues. Here the CDR3 DNA reads TGTGCCACCAGCAGAGATCTAACAGCAACTAATGAAAAACTGTTTTTT. This codes for CATSRDLTATNEKLFF.

The chain couples TRBV12-3 or TRBV12-4 to TRBJ2-3, with D perhaps TRBD1 (6 bases). The CDR3 is made up of 15 amino acids. With 8 bases removed from V and 5 bases from J, the gap between germline ends came to 20 bases. CDR3 loop: CASQMTGTPLDTQYF. The CDR3 coding sequence is TGTGCCAGCCAAATGACCGGGACACCGTTAGATACGCAGTATTTT.

This chain connects TRBV6-4 to TRBJ1-2; D is undetermined. With 2 bases removed from V and 7 bases from J, the gap between germline ends came to 8 bases. The germline V gene has CDR1 MRHNA and CDR2 SNTAGT. The CDR3 is 12 amino acids. The CDR3 loop reads CASSDGEGGYTF. CDR3 DNA: TGTGCCAGCAGTGACGGGGAGGGTGGCTACACCTTC.

The rearrangement joins TRBV5-1 to TRBJ2-7; 11 nucleotides align to TRBD2. Germline CDR1 SGHRS, CDR2 YFSETQ. Germline trimming cut 4 bases from V and 0 bases from J; bases unmatched to any gene: 6. This CDR3 is 16 amino acids long. The CDR3 here is CASSLMGTSGSYEQYF. The CDR3 DNA sequence: TGCGCCAGCAGCCTAATGGGGACTAGCGGCTCCTACGAGCAGTACTTC.

The chain combines TRBV5-4 with TRBJ2-3; possibly TRBD2 for D (6 bases). The CDR3 is made up of 12 amino acids. Germline-derived CDR1 and CDR2 are SGHNT and YYREEE (reference sequence). The V gene lost 2 bases and the J gene lost 6 bases, with 7 bases spanning the gap. The CDR3 reads CASSLGGDTQYF. Here the CDR3 DNA reads TGTGCCAGCAGCTTAGGAGGGGATACGCAGTATTTT.